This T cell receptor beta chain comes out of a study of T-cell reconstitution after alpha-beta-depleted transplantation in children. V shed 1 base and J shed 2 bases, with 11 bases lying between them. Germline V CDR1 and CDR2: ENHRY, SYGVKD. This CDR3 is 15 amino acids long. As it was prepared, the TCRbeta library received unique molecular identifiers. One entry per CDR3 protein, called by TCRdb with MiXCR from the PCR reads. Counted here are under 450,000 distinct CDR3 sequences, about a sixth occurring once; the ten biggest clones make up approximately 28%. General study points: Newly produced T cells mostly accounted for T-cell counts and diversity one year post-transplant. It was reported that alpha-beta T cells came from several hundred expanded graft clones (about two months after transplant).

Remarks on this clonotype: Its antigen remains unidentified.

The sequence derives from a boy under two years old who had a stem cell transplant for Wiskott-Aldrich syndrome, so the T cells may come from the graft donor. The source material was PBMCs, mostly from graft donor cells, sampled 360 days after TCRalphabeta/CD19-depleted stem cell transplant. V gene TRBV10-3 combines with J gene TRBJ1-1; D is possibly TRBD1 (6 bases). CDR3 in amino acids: CAISEFPTGNTEAFF. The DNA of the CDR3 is TGTGCCATCAGTGAGTTTCCGACAGGAAACACTGAAGCTTTCTTT.